Listed below are T cell receptor beta chains from one sample, sequenced in a study of OX40 agonist ivuxolimab in advanced cancers. The table came from immunoSEQ multiplex PCR; TCRdb's copy has only in-frame clones and leaves some out. Altogether 75,000 to 100,000 clones are present, 89% being singletons, with the ten largest covering about 9%. This material consisted of CD4+ or CD8+ T cells sorted from blood, taken in a trial of the OX40 agonist ivuxolimab. Receptors originate from an adult with an advanced solid tumor such as melanoma, head and neck, liver or kidney cancer. The CDR3 runs from the conserved cysteine through the conserved F or W. A D gene is named only where the DNA matches it firmly. A row's size may be missing; if present it is once, few, many or a size class.

d_call: TRBD2
cdr3_length: 15
v_call: TRBV4-1
j_call: TRBJ2-1
clone_size: NA
cdr3_nt: TGCGCCAGCAGCCCGACTAGCGGGAGGGCCTATGAGCAGTTCTTC
cdr3_aa: CASSPTSGRAYEQFF

d_call: TRBD1
cdr3_length: 15
v_call: TRBV5-1
j_call: TRBJ2-2
clone_size: NA
cdr3_nt: TGCGCCAGCAGCTTGACAGGGGGATTCACCGGGGAGCTGTTTTTT
cdr3_aa: CASSLTGGFTGELFF

d_call: NA
cdr3_length: 11
v_call: TRBV28
j_call: TRBJ2-1
clone_size: NA
cdr3_nt: TGTGCCAGCAGCTTCTACAATGAGCAGTTCTTC
cdr3_aa: CASSFYNEQFF

d_call: TRBD1
cdr3_length: 16
v_call: TRBV6-6
j_call: TRBJ1-5
clone_size: NA
cdr3_nt: TGTGCCAGCAGTACTAGACAGGGTACGGGCAATCAGCCCCAGCATTTT
cdr3_aa: CASSTRQGTGNQPQHF

d_call: TRBD1
cdr3_length: 14
v_call: TRBV27
j_call: TRBJ2-7
clone_size: NA
cdr3_nt: TGTGCCAGTGCCTTCCGGGACAGCTCCTACGAGCAGTACTTC
cdr3_aa: CASAFRDSSYEQYF

d_call: NA
cdr3_length: 15
v_call: TRBV19
j_call: TRBJ2-7
clone_size: NA
cdr3_nt: TGTGCCAGTAGTATTGGGACCGCAAGCTCCTACGAGCAGTACTTC
cdr3_aa: CASSIGTASSYEQYF

d_call: NA
cdr3_length: 15
v_call: TRBV6-6
j_call: TRBJ2-7
clone_size: NA
cdr3_nt: TGTGCCAGCAGTCTCGCAAGGCGCCCCCCCTACGAGCAGTACTTC
cdr3_aa: CASSLARRPPYEQYF

d_call: NA
cdr3_length: 18
v_call: TRBV11-2
j_call: TRBJ2-7
clone_size: NA
cdr3_nt: TGTGCCAGCAGCCTAACAGGGGGCGCAGCGGGAGGGACCTACGAGCAGTACTTC
cdr3_aa: CASSLTGGAAGGTYEQYF

d_call: TRBD1
cdr3_length: 13
v_call: TRBV6-6
j_call: TRBJ1-2
clone_size: NA
cdr3_nt: TGTGCCAGCAGACGGGGGACAGGGGACGGCTACACCTTC
cdr3_aa: CASRRGTGDGYTF

d_call: NA
cdr3_length: 15
v_call: TRBV2
j_call: TRBJ2-5
clone_size: NA
cdr3_nt: TGTGCCAGCAGTGGGGGATGGGGATCGATTGGGACCCAGTACTTC
cdr3_aa: CASSGGWGSIGTQYF

d_call: NA
cdr3_length: 11
v_call: TRBV18
j_call: TRBJ1-2
clone_size: few
cdr3_nt: TGTGCCAGCTCTCCCAGAGTTGGCTACACCTTC
cdr3_aa: CASSPRVGYTF

d_call: TRBD1
cdr3_length: 15
v_call: TRBV28
j_call: TRBJ2-2
clone_size: NA
cdr3_nt: TGTGCCAGCAGACAGGGGTCCCTTTACACCGGGGAGCTGTTTTTT
cdr3_aa: CASRQGSLYTGELFF

d_call: NA
cdr3_length: 15
v_call: TRBV19
j_call: TRBJ1-6
clone_size: NA
cdr3_nt: TGTGCCAGTAGTAACTCTCGCTCCTATAATTCACCCCTCCACTTT
cdr3_aa: CASSNSRSYNSPLHF

d_call: TRBD2
cdr3_length: 15
v_call: TRBV9
j_call: TRBJ2-3
clone_size: NA
cdr3_nt: TGTGCCAGCGGCATAAGGGAGGGAGGCACAGATACGCAGTATTTT
cdr3_aa: CASGIREGGTDTQYF

d_call: TRBD1
cdr3_length: 15
v_call: TRBV5-1
j_call: TRBJ2-7
clone_size: NA
cdr3_nt: TGCGCCAGCAGCTTGGGATGGCAGGGGGCGCGAGAGCAGTACTTC
cdr3_aa: CASSLGWQGAREQYF